This T cell receptor (beta chain) was identified in a study of blood T cell repertoires in COVID-19. Overall study: Samples taken during acute and convalescent COVID-19 were collected in the United States, Italy and Spain. In each case, the material was cDNA or gDNA derived from T cells, B-cell-depleted T cells, or PBMCs.

Trimming cost V 4 bases and J 6 bases, with 14 bases left between them. Germline V lookup: CDR1 SGHRS, CDR2 YFSETQ. The CDR3 length is 14 residues. This clone was seen just once. Methods used by the authors: Estimated nucleated cell counts came from reference gene primer amplification. Clones were read by immunoSEQ multiplex PCR, and TCRdb kept only the in-frame ones, dropping some. V and J calls and clone size are those listed in that table; D and trimming were worked out from the DNA. The table shows approximately 130,000 clones, with approximately 86% occurring only once. The rearrangement links TRBV5-1 to TRBJ2-1, with D possibly matching TRBD2 (5 bases). The specimen was peripheral blood. This clonotype originated in a woman aged 45-59 years who had recovered from COVID-19. The CDR3 region is CASSPTSSSNEQFF. In DNA form, the CDR3 reads TGCGCCAGCAGCCCTACTAGTTCGAGCAATGAGCAGTTCTTC.